Sequencing of this TCR beta chain was carried out in a study of monozygotic twins with inflammatory bowel disease. The authors used approximately 3.5 ug of total RNA per TCR library. Template switching appended UMIs that held a 6-nucleotide sample barcode. Both the TCRalpha cDNA and the TCRbeta cDNA were taken through two nested PCRs, lasting 16 and 9 cycles. TCRdb processed the 5' RACE reads again and assigns one entry to each CDR3 protein, with no DNA. The sample has 170,000 or so distinct CDR3 sequences. Study-level points and caveats: Whereas healthy co-twins had higher TCRbeta diversity (inverse Simpson), IBD patients had lower diversity.

Turning to this clonotype: As yet, its antigen is unknown.

The CDR3 consists of 14 residues. Germline values: CDR1 LNHNV, CDR2 YYDKDF (reference sequence). The chain joins TRBV15 to TRBJ2-4; TCRdb designates TRBD1, a call that cannot be tested without DNA. The TCR was taken from a human donor with ulcerative colitis or Crohn's disease, or a healthy co-twin of an affected twin (not recorded which). The sample was blood. CDR3 in amino acids: CATSIDRGENIQYF.